The 2 T cell receptor beta chains below all came from one sample that was sequenced in a study of TIL therapy for anti-PD-1-resistant metastatic lung cancer. Time point meaning: pre-treatment sample, taken before nivolumab and TIL therapy. The libraries were made with immunoSEQ v3. The table came from immunoSEQ multiplex PCR; TCRdb's copy has only in-frame clones and leaves some out. The sample lists approximately 53,000 clones, 79% occurring once. Material: blood, obtained at baseline. All receptors come from a woman aged 30-85 years with non-small cell lung cancer.

This chain joins TRBV29-1 and TRBJ2-5; TRBD2 is a possible D gene (5 bases). Germline V lookup: CDR1 SQVTM, CDR2 ANQGSEA. The V gene lost 5 bases and the J gene lost 10 bases, with 38 bases spanning the gap. CDR3 length equals 19 residues. The CDR3 here is CSVTIILEEGIPQQEDQYF. The CDR3 DNA sequence: TGCAGCGTTACTATTATATTGGAGGAAGGTATCCCCCAACAAGAGGACCAGTACTTC.

The V and J genes are TRBV11-2 and TRBJ1-2; D is possibly TRBD1 (5 bases). Germline assignment: CDR1 SGHAT and CDR2 FQNNGV. Between the trimmed V and J ends, which lost 4 bases and 8 bases, there was a span of 17 bases. This CDR3 is built from 14 residues. CDR3: CASSYGTDRQGYTF. In nucleotides, the CDR3 is TGTGCCAGCAGCTATGGGACGGACCGGCAGGGCTACACCTTC.